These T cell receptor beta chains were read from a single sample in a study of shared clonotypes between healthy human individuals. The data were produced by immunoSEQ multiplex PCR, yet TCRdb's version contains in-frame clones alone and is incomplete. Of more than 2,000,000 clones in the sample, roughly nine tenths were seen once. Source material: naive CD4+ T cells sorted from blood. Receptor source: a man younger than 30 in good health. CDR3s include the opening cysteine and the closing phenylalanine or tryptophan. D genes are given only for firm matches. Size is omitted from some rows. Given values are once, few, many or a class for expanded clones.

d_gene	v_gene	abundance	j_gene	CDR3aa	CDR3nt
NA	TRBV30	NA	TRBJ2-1	CAWSSTRNEQFF	TGTGCCTGGAGTTCGACGAGAAATGAGCAGTTCTTC
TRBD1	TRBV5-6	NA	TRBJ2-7	CASSPGQVIYEQYF	TGTGCCAGCAGCCCGGGACAGGTAATCTACGAGCAGTACTTC
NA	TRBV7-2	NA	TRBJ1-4	CASSLVLASVPTNEKLFF	TGTGCCAGCAGCTTAGTCCTCGCCTCCGTTCCAACTAATGAAAAACTGTTTTTT
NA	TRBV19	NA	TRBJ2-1	CASSHNEQFF	TGTGCCAGTTCCCACAATGAGCAGTTCTTC
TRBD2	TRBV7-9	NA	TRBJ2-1	CASSSFGLAGMEEQFF	TGTGCCAGCAGCTCATTTGGACTAGCGGGAATGGAGGAGCAGTTCTTC
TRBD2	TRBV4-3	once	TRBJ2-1	CASSQDGTSGRNEQFF	TGCGCCAGCAGCCAAGACGGGACTAGCGGGCGCAATGAGCAGTTCTTC
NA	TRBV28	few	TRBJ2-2	CASSGQGDTGELFF	TGTGCCAGCAGTGGGCAGGGAGACACCGGGGAGCTGTTTTTT
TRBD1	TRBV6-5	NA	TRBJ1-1	CASSFRGPTEAFF	TGTGCCAGCAGTTTTAGGGGGCCCACTGAAGCTTTCTTT
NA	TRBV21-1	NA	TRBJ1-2	CASLGLCPGARYTF	TGTGCCAGCCTAGGATTATGCCCGGGGGCCCGCTACACCTTC
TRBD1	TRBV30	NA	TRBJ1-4	CAWTKSDRENEKLFF	TGTGCCTGGACCAAATCGGACAGGGAGAATGAAAAACTGTTTTTT
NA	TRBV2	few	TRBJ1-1	CASRDTGNTEAFF	TGTGCCAGCAGGGACACAGGGAACACTGAAGCTTTCTTT
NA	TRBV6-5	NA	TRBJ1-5	CASSYQGMNQPQHF	TGTGCCAGCAGTTACCAGGGTATGAATCAGCCCCAGCATTTT
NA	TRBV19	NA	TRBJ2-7	CASSSSGSVSNEQYF	TGTGCCAGTAGTAGTTCGGGATCCGTGTCGAACGAGCAGTACTTC
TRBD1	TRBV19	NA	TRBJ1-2	CASSTQNRGDGYTF	TGTGCCAGTAGTACCCAAAACAGGGGCGATGGCTACACCTTC
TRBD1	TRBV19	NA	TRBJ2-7	CASSDGQGGRYEQYF	TGTGCCAGTAGTGACGGACAGGGGGGGCGCTACGAGCAGTACTTC
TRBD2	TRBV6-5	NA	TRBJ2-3	CASSSTTSGRAYTQYF	TGTGCCAGCAGTTCCACGACTAGCGGGAGGGCCTATACGCAGTATTTT
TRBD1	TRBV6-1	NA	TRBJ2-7	CASTPRQGDYEQYF	TGTGCCAGCACCCCTCGACAGGGGGATTACGAGCAGTACTTC
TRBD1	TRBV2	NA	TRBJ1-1	CASRRDRGSGTEAFF	TGTGCCAGCAGAAGGGACAGGGGTTCGGGCACTGAAGCTTTCTTT
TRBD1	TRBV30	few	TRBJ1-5	CAWSITGDQPQHF	TGTGCCTGGAGCATAACAGGGGATCAGCCCCAGCATTTT
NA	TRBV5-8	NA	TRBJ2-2	CASSFQPVPTGELFF	TGTGCCAGCAGCTTTCAGCCAGTTCCAACCGGGGAGCTGTTTTTT
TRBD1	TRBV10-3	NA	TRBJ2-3	CAISERQGTIGTDTQYF	TGTGCCATCAGTGAGCGACAGGGTACGATTGGTACAGATACGCAGTATTTT
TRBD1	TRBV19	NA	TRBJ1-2	CASSTTGTNYGYTF	TGTGCCAGTAGTACGACAGGGACTAACTATGGCTACACCTTC
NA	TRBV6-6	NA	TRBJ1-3	CASTPLGGPGNTIYF	TGTGCCAGCACCCCCCTGGGGGGGCCTGGAAACACCATATATTTT
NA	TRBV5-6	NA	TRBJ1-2	CASSLVRHRTPGYTF	TGTGCCAGCAGCTTGGTGCGACATCGGACCCCTGGCTACACCTTC
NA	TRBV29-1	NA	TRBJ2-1	CSVEPRLTYNEQFF	TGCAGCGTTGAACCTCGCCTAACCTACAATGAGCAGTTCTTC
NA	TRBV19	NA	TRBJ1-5	CASRSEFGQPQHF	TGTGCCAGTAGGTCAGAGTTTGGACAGCCCCAGCATTTT
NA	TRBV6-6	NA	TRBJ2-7	CASSNSRLRRSYEQYF	TGTGCCAGCAGTAACTCTAGACTACGGCGCTCCTACGAGCAGTACTTC
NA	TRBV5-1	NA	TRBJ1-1	CASTYRAGTEAFF	TGCGCCAGCACCTATAGGGCAGGGACTGAAGCTTTCTTT
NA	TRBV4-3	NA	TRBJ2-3	CASSRARGSSTDTQYF	TGCGCCAGCAGCCGGGCGAGGGGGTCCAGCACAGATACGCAGTATTTT
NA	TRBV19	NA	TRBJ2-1	CASRNTGANNEQFF	TGTGCCAGTCGGAACACGGGGGCTAACAATGAGCAGTTCTTC
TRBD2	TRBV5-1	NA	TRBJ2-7	CASSPNPTSGVYEQYF	TGCGCCAGCAGCCCTAACCCGACTAGCGGGGTCTACGAGCAGTACTTC
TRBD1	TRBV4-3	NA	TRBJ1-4	CASSQAGTGGEKLFF	TGCGCCAGCAGCCAAGCAGGGACAGGAGGCGAAAAACTGTTTTTT
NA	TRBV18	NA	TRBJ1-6	CASSTGLENSPLHF	TGTGCCAGCTCAACCGGGTTGGAGAATTCACCCCTCCACTTT
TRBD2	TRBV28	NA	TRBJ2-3	CAGSPSGGALDTQYF	TGTGCCGGATCGCCTAGCGGGGGGGCCCTAGATACGCAGTATTTT
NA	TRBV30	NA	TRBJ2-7	CAWAQSYEQYF	TGTGCCTGGGCTCAGTCCTACGAGCAGTACTTC
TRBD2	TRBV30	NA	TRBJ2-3	CAWEHETSGKADTQYF	TGTGCCTGGGAACATGAGACTAGCGGAAAGGCAGATACGCAGTATTTT
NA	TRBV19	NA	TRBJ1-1	CASSVEMNTEAFF	TGTGCCAGTAGTGTTGAAATGAACACTGAGGCTTTCTTT
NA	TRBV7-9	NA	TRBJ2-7	CASTLGVYEQYF	TGTGCCAGCACCCTTGGGGTTTACGAGCAGTACTTC
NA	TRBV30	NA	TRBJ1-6	CAWGFGTILNSPLHF	TGTGCCTGGGGCTTCGGGACAATATTAAATTCACCCCTCCACTTT
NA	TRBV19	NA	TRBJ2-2	CASSIIRGTGELFF	TGTGCCAGTAGTATTATTCGGGGTACCGGGGAGCTGTTTTTT
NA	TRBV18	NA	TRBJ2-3	CASSQPDTQYF	TGTGCCAGCTCACAACCAGATACGCAGTATTTT
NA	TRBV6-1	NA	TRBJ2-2	CASPGHTGELFF	TGTGCCAGCCCAGGGCACACCGGGGAGCTGTTTTTT
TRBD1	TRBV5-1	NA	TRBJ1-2	CASSLGTGLPSGYTF	TGCGCCAGCAGCTTAGGGACAGGACTACCCAGCGGCTACACCTTC
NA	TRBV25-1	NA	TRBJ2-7	CASSGHPTYEQYF	TGTGCCAGCAGTGGACATCCTACCTACGAGCAGTACTTC
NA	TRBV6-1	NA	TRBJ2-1	CASTRGDSYNEQFF	TGTGCCAGCACTAGGGGAGACTCCTACAATGAGCAGTTCTTC
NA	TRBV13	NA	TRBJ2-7	CASSVSSGAYEQYF	TGTGCCAGCAGCGTGAGCTCAGGGGCCTACGAGCAGTACTTC
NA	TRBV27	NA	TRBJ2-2	CASSLISGVTGELFF	TGTGCCAGCAGTTTGATTAGCGGAGTAACCGGGGAGCTGTTTTTT
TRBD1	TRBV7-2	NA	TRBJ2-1	CASSLPGQGVHEQFF	TGTGCCAGCAGCTTACCGGGACAGGGGGTTCATGAGCAGTTCTTC
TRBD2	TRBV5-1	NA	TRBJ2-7	CASSQGFPTSGSYEQYF	TGCGCCAGCAGCCAAGGTTTCCCGACTAGCGGCTCCTACGAGCAGTACTTC
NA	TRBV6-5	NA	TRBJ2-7	CASSLGRGYEQYF	TGTGCCAGCAGCCTGGGGCGGGGTTACGAGCAGTACTTC
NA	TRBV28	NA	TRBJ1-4	CASSPGAVEKLFF	TGTGCCAGCAGCCCCGGGGCGGTGGAAAAACTGTTTTTT
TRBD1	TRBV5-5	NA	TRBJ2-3	CASSLIGGSTDTQYF	TGTGCCAGCAGCTTGATAGGGGGCTCCACAGATACGCAGTATTTT
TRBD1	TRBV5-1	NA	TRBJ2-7	CASSSTGGTYEQYF	TGCGCCAGCAGCTCGACAGGGGGGACCTACGAGCAGTACTTC
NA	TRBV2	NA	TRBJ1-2	CASSEGRASLNYGYTF	TGTGCCAGCAGTGAGGGCCGTGCCAGCCTTAACTATGGCTACACCTTC
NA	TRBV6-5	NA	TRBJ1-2	CASRLRQLANYGYTF	TGTGCCAGCAGACTTAGACAGTTAGCTAACTATGGCTACACCTTC